This record concerns one T cell receptor beta chain sequence. The data are from a study of cytomegalovirus exposure and HLA in healthy donors. The V gene's germline CDR1 is MNHNS and CDR2 SASEGT. The CDR3 is 13 amino acids. V lost 3 bases, J lost 4 bases, and 7 bases lay in between. With 60 Vbeta and 13 Jbeta primers, the PCR was carried out. The data were produced by immunoSEQ multiplex PCR, yet TCRdb's version contains in-frame clones alone and is incomplete. The sample contains about 160,000 clones, over 70% of which appear only once. J is TRBJ2-1 and V is TRBV6-1; D not resolved. Sequenced input: PBMCs. The sequence came from a woman aged 40 to 50 in good health and CMV-seropositive. The chain's CDR3 is CASSDAEYNEQFF. The CDR3 region has the DNA TGTGCCAGCAGTGATGCGGAGTACAATGAGCAGTTCTTC.